This T cell receptor beta chain was profiled in a study of T cell changes during pregnancy in multiple sclerosis. CDR1 is MGHRA, CDR2 YSYEKL, per germline. CDR3 size: 15 residues. Method: immunoSEQ multiplex PCR; TCRdb's copy keeps in-frame clones and lacks some. The repertoire consists of 40,000 to 50,000 clones, with almost 95% occurring once and the leading ten covering more than 4%. As concerns this clone: A read error may account for a junction end that differs from germline.

Source: CD8+ T cells from peripheral blood mononuclear cells, taken in the first trimester of pregnancy. The V and J genes are TRBV4-1 and TRBJ2-3; 9 nucleotides match TRBD2. The TCR comes from a female donor with multiple sclerosis, enrolled in a pregnancy study. CDR3 sequence: CASSQGTSSTDTQYF. CDR3 coding DNA: TGCGCCAGCAGTCAAGGGACTAGCAGCACAGATACGCAGTATTTT.